One sample yielded the 15 T cell receptor beta chains listed below, sequenced in a study of blood T cell repertoires in COVID-19. TCRdb's copy holds only in-frame clones and misses some; the assay was immunoSEQ multiplex PCR. The sample holds approximately 250,000 clones, approximately 89% seen once. The sequencing sample was made of peripheral blood. The receptor source for this set is a man aged 40-55 years with active or convalescent COVID-19.

The chain uses TRBV13 and TRBJ1-4; D perhaps matches TRBD1 (5 bases). Germline values: CDR1 PRHDT, CDR2 FYEKMQ (reference sequence). This CDR3 comprises 14 residues. Trimming shortened V by 0 bases and J by 7 bases, and 9 bases separated the two germline ends. This CDR3 is CASSLGGRGEKLFF. In DNA, the CDR3 is TGTGCCAGCAGCTTAGGTGGGAGGGGTGAAAAACTGTTTTTT.

Regarding this clone: The junction and the germline gene differ at one end; a read error may be behind it. The chain uses TRBV30 and TRBJ1-6; D is perhaps TRBD1 (5 bases). Germline values: CDR1 GTSNPN, CDR2 SVGIG (reference sequence). This CDR3 has 15 amino acids. In DNA form, the CDR3 reads TGTGCCTGGACCGGTATAGGGGAAGGTAATTCACTCCTCCACTTT. Protein: CAWTGIGEGNSLLHF.

The rearrangement uses TRBV5-1 and TRBJ2-1; weak D call: TRBD2 (6 bases). CDR3 length equals 14 residues. Trimming left V 1 base short and J 8 bases short, with 13 bases between. Germline V gene sequence: CDR1 SGHRS, CDR2 YFSETQ. The CDR3: CASSLSLAGDEQFF. The DNA of the CDR3 is TGCGCCAGCAGCTTGTCACTAGCCGGGGATGAGCAGTTCTTC.

This CDR3 reads CASSPRTSGNVSPYNEQFF. DNA for the CDR3: TGTGCCAGCTCACCACGGACTAGCGGGAATGTCTCCCCCTACAATGAGCAGTTCTTC. The chain carries TRBV18 and TRBJ2-1, with TRBD2 matching 12 bases. The length of the CDR3 is 19 residues. Germline values: CDR1 KGHSH, CDR2 LQKENI. After removal of 1 base from V and 2 bases from J, the junction contained 9 bases not matched to a gene.

The chain employs TRBV20-1 and TRBJ2-1; TRBD1 is a possible D gene (5 bases). Between the trimmed V and J ends, which lost 3 bases and 14 bases, there was a span of 11 bases. Germline V lookup: CDR1 DFQATT, CDR2 SNEGSKA (reference sequence). This CDR3 spans 10 amino acids. For the CDR3, the DNA is TGCAGTGCTAGCTTGGCAGGGAAGTTCTTC. Translating it yields CSASLAGKFF.

This clone was observed many times. The J gene is TRBJ2-7, the V gene TRBV3-1 (or the pseudogene TRBV3-2); D is uncertain. This CDR3 contains 15 residues. Germline V gene data show CDR1 as LGHDT and CDR2 as YNNKEL (reference sequence). Trimming removed 4 bases from V and 0 bases from J, with 13 bases in between. CDR3 sequence (DNA): TGTGCCAGCAGCCGTGAGCGAGCGAGCTCCTACGAGCAGTACTTC. As protein: CASSRERASSYEQYF.

The chain is built from TRBV10-3 and TRBJ2-7; maybe TRBD2 (5 bases). Deletions cut 7 bases from V and 1 base from J, with 11 bases between. The CDR3 is made up of 13 amino acids. The germline V gene encodes CDR1 ENHRY and CDR2 SYGVKD. Here the CDR3 DNA reads TGTGCCATCAACGGGGAAGGTTCCTACGAGCAGTACTTC. Translated: CAINGEGSYEQYF.

The chain employs TRBV28 and TRBJ2-3, with unresolved D. The CDR3 has 16 residues. The germline V and J ends were trimmed by 6 bases and 3 bases, with 19 bases remaining between them. Germline lookup yields CDR1 MDHEN and CDR2 SYDVKM. CDR3 region: CASSPIPNALTDTQYF. The CDR3 DNA reads as TGTGCCAGCAGCCCTATACCCAATGCCCTTACAGATACGCAGTATTTT.

V is TRBV5-1 and J is TRBJ2-7; TRBD2 matches at 7 bases. The CDR3 has 15 amino acids. From germline, CDR1 is SGHRS and CDR2 YFSETQ. Trimming at V came to 5 bases and at J to 0 bases, leaving 8 bases not matched to a gene. As DNA, the CDR3 is TGCGCCAGCAGGCCATTAGCGGGTGACTCCTACGAGCAGTACTTC. It is translated as CASRPLAGDSYEQYF.

This clone was detected only a few times. J is TRBJ2-5 and V is TRBV2, with 11 bases lining up with TRBD1. The CDR3 extends over 15 amino acids. The ends lost 8 bases at V and 5 bases at J; junction bases unmatched: 10. In germline, CDR1 is SNHLY, CDR2 FYNNEI. The CDR3 loop reads CASGGTGGLVETQYF. CDR3 nucleotide sequence: TGTGCCAGCGGTGGGACAGGGGGTTTAGTGGAGACCCAGTACTTC.

The gene calls are TRBV6-1 and TRBJ2-7, with D uncertain. With 1 base removed from V and 3 bases from J, the gap between germline ends came to 13 bases. This CDR3 comprises 15 residues. In germline, CDR1 is MNHNS, CDR2 SASEGT. The CDR3 is CASSEGIGQIYEQYF. As DNA, the CDR3 is TGTGCCAGCAGTGAAGGGATTGGGCAGATCTACGAGCAGTACTTC.

The V gene is TRBV5-1, the J gene TRBJ1-1; tentatively, D is TRBD1 (6 bases). This CDR3 comprises 14 residues. Germline lookup yields CDR1 SGHRS and CDR2 YFSETQ. V was cut by 0 bases and J by 6 bases, with 12 bases left in between. CDR3 sequence: CASSLGQGFSEAFF. For the CDR3, the DNA is TGCGCCAGCAGCTTGGGGCAGGGGTTCTCTGAAGCTTTCTTT.

The V and J genes are TRBV5-1 and TRBJ2-5; D is uncertain. The CDR3 contains 14 residues. V dropped 3 bases and J dropped 2 bases, with 11 bases sitting between them. CDR1 and CDR2 from the germline V gene are SGHRS and YFSETQ. Written as DNA, the CDR3 is TGCGCCAGCAGCTCTGGAACAGTGCAAGAGACCCAGTACTTC. It translates to CASSSGTVQETQYF.

The chain uses TRBV15 and TRBJ1-5; possible D gene TRBD1, 6 bases. The V and J ends lost 0 bases and 1 base respectively, with 10 bases between them. This CDR3 region has 16 residues. Looked up from germline, CDR1 is LNHNV and CDR2 is YYDKDF (reference sequence). CDR3 nucleotides: TGTGCCACCAGCAGAGATCTGGGGGCAAGCAATCAGCCCCAGCATTTT. This sequence encodes CATSRDLGASNQPQHF.

This chain connects TRBV5-6 to TRBJ1-4; D is undetermined. V was clipped by 1 base and J by 4 bases, with 14 bases between them. The CDR3 is 16 amino acids. The germline gives CDR1 SGHDT, CDR2 YYEEEE. The chain's CDR3 is CASSLRRLAGNEKLFF. The CDR3, as DNA: TGTGCCAGCAGCTTGAGGCGGTTGGCGGGTAATGAAAAACTGTTTTTT.